This TCR beta chain was recovered during a study of Ad26.COV2.S vaccination and SARS-CoV-2 variants. Study at large: Recipients of Ad26.COV2.S got it intramuscularly, once or twice 56 days apart.

In its sample, this clone was seen a few times. The treatment: 19 received Ad26.COV2.S at low or high dose, single or two shots; about 5 received placebo; per-sample allocation not given. The samples were gathered on day 63 after the first injection of vaccine or placebo. V lost 0 bases and J lost 0; bases outside the gene matches: 1. Germline V gives CDR1 MNHEY, CDR2 SVGEGT. This CDR3 region has 15 residues. Sequencing was performed with immunoSEQ multiplex PCR; in TCRdb, only in-frame clones are kept and a portion is missing. The sample contains 300,000 to 450,000 clones, 85% of which appear only once.

The receptor's source is a person between 18 and 65 years old who received the Ad26.COV2.S COVID-19 vaccine or a placebo. This rearrangement joins TRBV6-2 or TRBV6-3 to TRBJ2-7; 8 bases are shared with TRBD1. The material was peripheral blood, obtained in a trial of Ad26.COV2.S vaccine versus placebo. The CDR3 DNA follows: TGTGCCAGCAGTTACTCCGGGACAGGCTCCTACGAGCAGTACTTC. Its protein is CASSYSGTGSYEQYF.